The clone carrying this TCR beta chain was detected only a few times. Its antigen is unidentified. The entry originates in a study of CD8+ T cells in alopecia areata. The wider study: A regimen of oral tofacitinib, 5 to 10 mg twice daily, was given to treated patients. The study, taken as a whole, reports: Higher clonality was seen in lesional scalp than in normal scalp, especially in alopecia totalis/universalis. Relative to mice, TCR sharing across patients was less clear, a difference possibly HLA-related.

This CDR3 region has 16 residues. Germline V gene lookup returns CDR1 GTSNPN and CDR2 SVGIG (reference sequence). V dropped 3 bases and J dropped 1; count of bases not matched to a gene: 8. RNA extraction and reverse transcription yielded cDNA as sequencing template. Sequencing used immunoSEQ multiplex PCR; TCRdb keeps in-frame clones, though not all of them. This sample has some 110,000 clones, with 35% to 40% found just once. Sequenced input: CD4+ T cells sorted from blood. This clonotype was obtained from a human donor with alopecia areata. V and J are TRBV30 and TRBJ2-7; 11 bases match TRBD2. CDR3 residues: CAWSGTSGRGSYEQYF. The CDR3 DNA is TGTGCCTGGAGCGGGACTAGCGGAAGAGGGTCCTACGAGCAGTACTTC.